Listed here are 26 T cell receptor beta chains from one sample, sequenced in a study of blood T cell repertoires in COVID-19. TCRdb's copy holds only in-frame clones and misses some; the assay was immunoSEQ multiplex PCR. The sample includes fewer than 150,000 clones, around 78% seen only once; the top ten take 11%. Input material: peripheral blood. The origin of the receptors is a human donor in a cohort sampled during active COVID-19.

The V and J genes are TRBV29-1 and TRBJ1-2, with 9 bases matching TRBD1. The J segment lost 1 base and the V segment lost 4 bases, leaving 4 bases of the junction unmatched. Germline V lookup: CDR1 SQVTM, CDR2 ANQGSEA. This CDR3 spans 14 amino acids. The CDR3 sequence is CSVGDRVGNYGYTF. The CDR3 DNA sequence: TGCAGCGTTGGGGACAGGGTCGGTAACTATGGCTACACCTTC.

This chain links TRBV3-1 (or the pseudogene TRBV3-2) with TRBJ1-5; D call uncertain. This CDR3 spans 14 amino acids. Trimming shortened V by 8 bases and J by 4 bases, and 15 bases separated the two germline ends. Germline V lookup: CDR1 LGHDT, CDR2 YNNKEL (reference sequence). In DNA, the CDR3 is TGTGCCAGCGGTGCCGGGATGACGAATCAGCCCCAGCATTTT. It translates to CASGAGMTNQPQHF.

V and J are TRBV30 and TRBJ1-1, with TRBD1 identical over 8 bases. The CDR3 covers 14 residues. Germline values: CDR1 GTSNPN, CDR2 SVGIG (reference sequence). The V and J ends lost 0 bases and 2 bases, in that order; junction bases with no gene match: 2. In DNA form, the CDR3 reads TGTGCCTGGAGTGTAGGGACAGGCAACACTGAAGCTTTCTTT. Translation gives CAWSVGTGNTEAFF.

This clone has only one observation. The CDR3 region has the DNA TGTGCCAGCAGTTATACTAGCGGGGGATTATACAATGAGCAGTTCTTC. Translation: CASSYTSGGLYNEQFF. The rearrangement joins TRBV3-1 (or the pseudogene TRBV3-2) to TRBJ2-1; 11 bases align to TRBD2. Germline CDR1 and CDR2: LGHDT and YNNKEL (reference sequence). The V segment lost 6 bases and the J segment 4 bases; nucleotides outside the gene matches: 8. The CDR3 extends over 16 amino acids.

The chain couples TRBV29-1 to TRBJ1-1, with a tentative D call TRBD1 (5 bases). This CDR3 contains 11 residues. Trimming left V 8 bases short and J 10 bases short, with 17 bases between. CDR1 is SQVTM, CDR2 ANQGSEA, per germline. The CDR3 nucleotides read TGCAGCTCTGGGGTGGGGGGTAGAGCTTTCTTT. Encoded protein: CSSGVGGRAFF.

The rearrangement uses TRBV7-9 and TRBJ2-2, with TRBD2 as a possible D gene (7 bases). Trimming pared 5 bases from V and 3 bases from J, leaving 16 bases between. CDR1 is SEHNR and CDR2 is FQNEAQ in the germline V gene (reference sequence). There are 16 residues in the CDR3. Here the CDR3 reads CASSLAGAADTGELFF. DNA for the CDR3: TGTGCCAGCAGCCTGGCGGGGGCGGCGGACACCGGGGAGCTGTTTTTT.

V and J are TRBV2 and TRBJ2-7; 9 nucleotides match TRBD2. From germline, CDR1 is SNHLY and CDR2 FYNNEI. CDR3 length: 15 residues. The trim removed 3 bases at V and 6 bases at J, leaving 9 bases unmatched. In nucleotides, the CDR3 is TGTGCCAGCAGTGAGAGGGCTAGCGGGGCCACCGAGCAGTACTTC. Translated, it gives CASSERASGATEQYF.

The chain combines TRBV28 with TRBJ2-7; 9 bases are a match to TRBD1. Germline V lookup: CDR1 MDHEN, CDR2 SYDVKM. This CDR3 has 12 amino acids. V shed 4 bases, J shed 6 bases, and the junction held 1 base outside the gene matches. For the CDR3, the DNA is TGTGCCAGCAGTTCACAGGGGGCCGAGCAGTACTTC. As protein: CASSSQGAEQYF.

The rearrangement links TRBV19 to TRBJ1-2; maybe TRBD1 (5 bases). The CDR3 has 14 amino acids. Germline-derived CDR1 and CDR2 are LNHDA and SQIVND (reference sequence). V lost 4 bases and J lost 2, with 11 bases in between. The CDR3 DNA reads TGTGCCAGTAGTAGGGGGAGGGGAAACTATGGCTACACCTTC. Its translation: CASSRGRGNYGYTF.

The rearrangement links TRBV7-3 to TRBJ1-6; D is unclear. Germline V gene lookup returns CDR1 SGHTA and CDR2 FQGTGA. The V gene lost 5 bases and the J gene lost 4 bases, with 18 bases spanning the gap. The CDR3 length is 17 residues. The CDR3 DNA is TGTGCCAGCAGCCCGCACAAGGCTGGGCGATATAATTCACCCCTCCACTTT. This codes for CASSPHKAGRYNSPLHF.

The chain employs TRBV5-6 and TRBJ1-6; D is ambiguous. Trimming pared 4 bases from V and 8 bases from J, leaving 16 bases between. This CDR3 is 15 amino acids long. Germline-derived CDR1 and CDR2 are SGHDT and YYEEEE. CDR3 nucleotides: TGTGCCAGCAGCCCCCTCCTCGGGGTTGATTCACCCCTCCACTTT. Its protein product is CASSPLLGVDSPLHF.

The chain recombines TRBV19 with TRBJ1-5; the D gene is possibly TRBD1 (6 bases). Germline V CDR1 and CDR2: LNHDA, SQIVND (reference sequence). The length of the CDR3 is 15 residues. Trimming pared 7 bases from V and 0 bases from J, leaving 13 bases between. For the CDR3, the DNA is TGTGCCAGTAAAGGACAGTCCTCTAGCAATCAGCCCCAGCATTTT. Amino acid sequence: CASKGQSSSNQPQHF.

The V and J genes are TRBV6-5 and TRBJ2-5, with 8 bases lining up with TRBD2. This CDR3 has 15 residues. J gave up 4 bases and V 6 bases, and 10 bases lay outside the gene matches. In germline, CDR1 is MNHEY, CDR2 SVGAGI. CDR3 loop: CASRLLSGGGETQYF. The CDR3 DNA reads TGTGCCAGCAGGCTCCTGTCGGGGGGGGGAGAGACCCAGTACTTC.

The CDR3, as DNA: TGTGCCAGCAGCCAAGACTGGACACCGAATCAGCCCCAGCATTTT. Its translation: CASSQDWTPNQPQHF. The chain links TRBV3-1 (or the pseudogene TRBV3-2) to TRBJ1-5, with a tentative D call TRBD1 (5 bases). Germline loops: CDR1 LGHDT, CDR2 YNNKEL (reference sequence). The V gene lost 0 bases and the J gene lost 4 bases, with 10 bases spanning the gap. This CDR3 is 15 amino acids long.

This clone was counted many times. The V call is TRBV4-1, the J call TRBJ1-1; possible D gene TRBD1, 6 bases. The CDR3 sequence is 13 residues long. The ends were cut back, 6 bases at V and 3 bases at J, with 11 bases in the middle. CDR1 is MGHRA and CDR2 is YSYEKL in the germline V gene. The CDR3 DNA is TGCGCCAGCAGTCGACAGGTCGACACTGAAGCTTTCTTT. It translates to CASSRQVDTEAFF.

This chain uses TRBV28 with TRBJ2-7, with D possibly matching TRBD2 (6 bases). Germline assignment: CDR1 MDHEN and CDR2 SYDVKM. V was pared by 6 bases and J by 0 bases, with 18 bases between. The CDR3 runs to 16 residues. CDR3 DNA sequence: TGTGCCAGCAGCCCAGCAGCGGCGGGGTTCTCCTACGAGCAGTACTTC. Translated, it gives CASSPAAAGFSYEQYF.

V usage is TRBV5-5 and J usage is TRBJ1-2; D is uncertain. CDR1 SGHKS and CDR2 YYEKEE come from the germline V gene (reference sequence). The CDR3 length is 14 residues. V was trimmed by 1 base and J by 5 bases, leaving 12 bases between them. The CDR3, as DNA: TGTGCCAGCAGCTTGTCGGCCTCGCGGTATGGCTACACCTTC. This translates into CASSLSASRYGYTF.

The chain employs TRBV7-8 and TRBJ1-5, with a tentative D call TRBD1 (6 bases). This CDR3 is built from 15 residues. Trimming took 5 bases from V and 3 from J, leaving 14 bases between them. The V gene's germline CDR1 is SGHVS and CDR2 FQNEAQ. This chain's CDR3 is CASSPQGALNQPQHF. The DNA for the CDR3 is TGTGCCAGCAGCCCACAGGGTGCCCTCAATCAGCCCCAGCATTTT.

The chain links TRBV6-5 to TRBJ2-2; 8 bases map to TRBD1. Trimming removed 8 bases from V and 6 bases from J; junction bases left unmatched: 8. The germline CDR1 and CDR2 sequences are MNHEY and SVGAGI. CDR3 length equals 14 residues. The CDR3 sequence: CASESRGLPGELFF. The CDR3 DNA reads TGTGCCAGCGAGAGCAGGGGGCTCCCCGGGGAGCTGTTTTTT.

The chain uses TRBV19 and TRBJ2-7; 11 nucleotides match TRBD2. J gave up 1 base and V 9 bases, and 8 bases lay outside the gene matches. CDR1 is LNHDA, CDR2 SQIVND, per germline (reference sequence). The length of the CDR3 is 15 residues. The DNA for the CDR3 is TGTGCCAGCGGGACGGGGACTAGCGGATCCTACGAGCAGTACTTC. Its protein product is CASGTGTSGSYEQYF.

This chain links TRBV5-4 with TRBJ1-1; no reliable D call. This CDR3 comprises 12 residues. Per germline, CDR1 SGHNT and CDR2 YYREEE (reference sequence). The V end was cut by 1 base, the J end by 8 bases, with 9 bases between. The CDR3 sequence: CASSLFSTEAFF. The CDR3 DNA is TGTGCCAGCAGCTTGTTCTCTACCGAAGCTTTCTTT.

The CDR3 nucleotides are TGCAGCGTTCGACAGGGGGCCGGCACTGAAGCTTTCTTT. Its protein product is CSVRQGAGTEAFF. J is TRBJ1-1 and V is TRBV29-1; 10 nucleotides align to TRBD1. The CDR3 consists of 13 residues. V shed 5 bases and J 4 bases; nucleotides not matched to a gene: 4. Germline CDR1 SQVTM, CDR2 ANQGSEA.

V gene TRBV7-9 combines with J gene TRBJ2-1, with 15 bases matching TRBD2. The junction had 12 bases not matched to a gene; V was cut back by 5 bases and J by 10 bases. Germline lookup yields CDR1 SEHNR and CDR2 FQNEAQ (reference sequence). This CDR3 contains 17 residues. In DNA, the CDR3 is TGTGCCAGCAGCCCGCACGGGGGACTAGCGGGGGGAGGGGAGCAGTTCTTC. It translates to CASSPHGGLAGGGEQFF.

J is TRBJ1-1 and V is TRBV7-6; D gene uncertain. This CDR3 spans 13 amino acids. Germline assignment: CDR1 SGHVS and CDR2 FNYEAQ. V was pared by 4 bases and J by 1 base, with 7 bases between. The CDR3 here is CASSSRWNTEAFF. In DNA form, the CDR3 reads TGTGCCAGCAGCTCCCGGTGGAACACTGAAGCTTTCTTT.

V is TRBV19 and J is TRBJ1-2, with 9 bases aligning to TRBD1. CDR1 LNHDA and CDR2 SQIVND come from the germline V gene (reference sequence). This CDR3 contains 15 residues. Losses at the gene ends were 6 bases for V and 4 bases for J; bases not matched to a gene: 9. Here the CDR3 DNA reads TGTGCCAGTAGCCATCCTGGGACAGGGACCTATGGCTACACCTTC. Translation: CASSHPGTGTYGYTF.

The rearrangement links TRBV2 to TRBJ2-4, with D possibly TRBD1 on 6 matching bases. The CDR3 extends over 14 amino acids. Per germline, CDR1 SNHLY and CDR2 FYNNEI. Trimming took 1 base from V and 8 from J, leaving 12 bases between them. CDR3 DNA: TGTGCCAGCAGTGAAGTGGGCAGGGGAGACATTCAGTACTTC. Translated, it gives CASSEVGRGDIQYF. Full variable domain (rest looked up from reference TRBV2 and TRBJ2-4): EPEVTQTPSHQVTQMGQEVILRCVPISNHLYFYWYRQILGQKVEFLVSFYNNEISEKSEIFDDQFSVERPDGSNFTLKIRSTKLEDSAMYFCASSEVGRGDIQYFGAGTRLSVL.